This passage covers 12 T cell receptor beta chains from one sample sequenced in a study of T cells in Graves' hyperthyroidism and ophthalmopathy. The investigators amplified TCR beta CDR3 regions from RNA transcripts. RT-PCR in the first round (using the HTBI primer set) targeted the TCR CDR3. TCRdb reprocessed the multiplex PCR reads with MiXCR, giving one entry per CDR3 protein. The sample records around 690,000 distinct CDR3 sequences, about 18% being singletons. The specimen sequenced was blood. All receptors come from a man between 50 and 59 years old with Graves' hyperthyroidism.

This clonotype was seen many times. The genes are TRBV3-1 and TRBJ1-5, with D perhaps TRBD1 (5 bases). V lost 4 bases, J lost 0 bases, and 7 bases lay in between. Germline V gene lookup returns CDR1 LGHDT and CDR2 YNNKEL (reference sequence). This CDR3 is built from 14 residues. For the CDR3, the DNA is TGTGCCAGCAGCCCACAGGTTAGCAATCAGCCCCAGCATTTT. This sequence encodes CASSPQVSNQPQHF.

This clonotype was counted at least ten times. In DNA form, the CDR3 reads TGTGCCAGCAGTTACTTGGTGCAGGGACATAACACAGATACGCAGTATTTT. This encodes CASSYLVQGHNTDTQYF. The chain has TRBV6-6 and TRBJ2-3; weak D call: TRBD1 (6 bases). CDR1 is MNHNY, CDR2 SVGAGI, per germline (reference sequence). The CDR3 has 17 residues. V gave up 1 base and J gave up 2 bases, with 16 bases separating them.

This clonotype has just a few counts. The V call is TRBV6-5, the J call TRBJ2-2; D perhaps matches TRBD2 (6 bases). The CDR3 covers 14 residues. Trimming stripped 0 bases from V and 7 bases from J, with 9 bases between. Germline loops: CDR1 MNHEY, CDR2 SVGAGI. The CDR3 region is CASSYSEGVGELFF. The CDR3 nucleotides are TGTGCCAGCAGTTACTCGGAGGGCGTCGGGGAGCTGTTTTTT.

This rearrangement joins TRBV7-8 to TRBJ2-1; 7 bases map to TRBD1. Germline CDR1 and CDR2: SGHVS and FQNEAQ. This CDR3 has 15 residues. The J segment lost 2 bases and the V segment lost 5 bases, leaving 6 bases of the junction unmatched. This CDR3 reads CASSATGQPYNEQFF. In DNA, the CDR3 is TGTGCCAGCAGCGCTACGGGACAGCCCTACAATGAGCAGTTCTTC.

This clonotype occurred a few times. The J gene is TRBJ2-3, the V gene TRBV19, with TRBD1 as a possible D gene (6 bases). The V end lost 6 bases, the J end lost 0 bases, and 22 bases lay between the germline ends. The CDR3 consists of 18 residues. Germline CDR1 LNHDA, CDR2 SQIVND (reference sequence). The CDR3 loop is CASSPVKDSQSSTDTQYF. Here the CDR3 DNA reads TGTGCCAGTAGCCCGGTAAAGGACAGCCAGTCTAGCACAGATACGCAGTATTTT.

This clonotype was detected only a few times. DNA for the CDR3: TGTGCCAGCAGTACGGCCGAGCGGGGATGGTGCGAGCAGTACTTC. It yields the protein CASSTAERGWCEQYF. This chain joins TRBV6-1 and TRBJ2-7; 7 bases fit TRBD2. The length of the CDR3 is 15 residues. Germline-derived CDR1 and CDR2 are MNHNS and SASEGT. V dropped 5 bases and J dropped 6; count of bases not matched to a gene: 13.

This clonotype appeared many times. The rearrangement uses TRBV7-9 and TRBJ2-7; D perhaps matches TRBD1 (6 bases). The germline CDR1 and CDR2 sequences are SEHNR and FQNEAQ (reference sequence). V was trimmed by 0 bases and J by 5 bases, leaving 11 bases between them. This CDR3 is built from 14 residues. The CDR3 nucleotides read TGTGCCAGCAGCTTAGCGCTAGGGGGTGACGAGCAGTACTTC. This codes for CASSLALGGDEQYF.

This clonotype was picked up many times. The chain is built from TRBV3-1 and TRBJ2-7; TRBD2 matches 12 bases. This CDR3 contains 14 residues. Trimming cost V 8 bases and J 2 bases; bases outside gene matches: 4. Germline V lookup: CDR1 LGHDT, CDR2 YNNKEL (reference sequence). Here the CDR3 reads CASGTSGRPYEQYF. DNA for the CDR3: TGTGCCAGCGGAACTAGCGGGAGGCCCTACGAGCAGTACTTC.

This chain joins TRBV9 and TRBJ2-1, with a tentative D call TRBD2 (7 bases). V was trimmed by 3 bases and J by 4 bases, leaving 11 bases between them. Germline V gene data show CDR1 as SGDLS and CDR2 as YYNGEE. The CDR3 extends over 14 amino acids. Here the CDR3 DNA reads TGTGCCAGCAGCGGAGGGGGGGGATACAATGAGCAGTTCTTC. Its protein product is CASSGGGGYNEQFF.

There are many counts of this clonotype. CDR3 in amino acids: CRSHRGLNTEAFF. The CDR3 nucleotides read TGCAGGTCCCACAGGGGATTAAACACTGAAGCTTTCTTT. The rearrangement uses TRBV20-1 and TRBJ1-1; TRBD1 agrees at 7 bases. Per the germline V gene, CDR1 is DFQATT and CDR2 is SNEGSKA (reference sequence). The CDR3 sequence is 13 residues long.

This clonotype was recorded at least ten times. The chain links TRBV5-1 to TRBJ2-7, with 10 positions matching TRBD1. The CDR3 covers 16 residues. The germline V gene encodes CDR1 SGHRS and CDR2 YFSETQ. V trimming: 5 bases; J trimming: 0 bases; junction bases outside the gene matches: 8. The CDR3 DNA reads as TGCGCCAGCAGGAGGGGACAGGGGACTACCTCCTACGAGCAGTACTTC. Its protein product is CASRRGQGTTSYEQYF.

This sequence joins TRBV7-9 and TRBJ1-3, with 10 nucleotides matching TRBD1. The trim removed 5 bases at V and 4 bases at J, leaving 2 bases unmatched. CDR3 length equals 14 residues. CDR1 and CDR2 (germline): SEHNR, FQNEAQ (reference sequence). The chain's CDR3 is CASSQTGGGNTIYF. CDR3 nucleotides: TGTGCCAGCAGCCAGACAGGGGGCGGAAACACCATATATTTT.